Shown below are 18 T cell receptor beta chains from a single sample sequenced in a study of T cell responses to AZD1222 COVID-19 vaccine. Sequencing used immunoSEQ multiplex PCR; TCRdb keeps in-frame clones, though not all of them. The table has about 150,000 clones, 80% to 95% seen once. Source: peripheral blood, taken on day 0 of AZD1222 vaccination. The origin of the receptors is an adult in good health.

This chain uses TRBV27 with TRBJ1-2, with D possibly matching TRBD1 (5 bases). With 7 bases removed from V and 3 bases from J, the gap between germline ends came to 15 bases. Germline V gene lookup returns CDR1 MNHEY and CDR2 SMNVEV (reference sequence). CDR3 length equals 14 residues. CDR3 loop: CASTRIGGDYGYTF. The CDR3 DNA is TGTGCCAGCACCCGGATCGGGGGGGACTATGGCTACACCTTC.

The rearrangement links TRBV12-3 or TRBV12-4 to TRBJ2-5, with D perhaps TRBD1 or TRBD2 (5 bases each). The CDR3 covers 12 residues. Deletions cut 3 bases from V and 6 bases from J, with 8 bases between. The CDR3 here is CASSFRGQTQYF. The CDR3, as DNA: TGTGCCAGCAGTTTTAGGGGACAGACCCAGTACTTC.

The chain links TRBV19 to TRBJ1-1, with TRBD1 matching 7 bases. The germline V gene has CDR1 LNHDA and CDR2 SQIVND (reference sequence). V trimming: 4 bases; J trimming: 0 bases; junction bases outside the gene matches: 5. There are 15 residues in the CDR3. The CDR3 DNA reads TGTGCCAGTAGTACCAAGGGGGCCGTGAACACTGAAGCTTTCTTT. This codes for CASSTKGAVNTEAFF.

The CDR3 loop is CASSGTSGRASNYNEQFF. The CDR3 region has the DNA TGTGCCAGCAGTGGGACTAGCGGGAGGGCCTCTAACTACAATGAGCAGTTCTTC. The V gene is TRBV2, the J gene TRBJ2-1; 15 bases fit TRBD2. This CDR3 spans 18 amino acids. CDR1 is SNHLY and CDR2 is FYNNEI in the germline V gene. V was pared by 4 bases and J by 3 bases, with 7 bases of the junction left unmatched. Drawing the rest from reference TRBV2 and TRBJ2-1, the complete variable domain is EPEVTQTPSHQVTQMGQEVILRCVPISNHLYFYWYRQILGQKVEFLVSFYNNEISEKSEIFDDQFSVERPDGSNFTLKIRSTKLEDSAMYFCASSGTSGRASNYNEQFFGPGTRLTVL.

The chain is built from TRBV7-2 and TRBJ2-1; the D is unclear. The CDR3 loop spans 15 amino acids. Trimming removed 3 bases from V and 8 bases from J, with 17 bases in between. CDR1 is SGHTA and CDR2 is FQGNSA in the germline V gene. CDR3 sequence reads: CASSFGPRRNDEQFF. CDR3 sequence (DNA): TGTGCCAGCAGCTTCGGGCCCAGACGGAATGATGAGCAGTTCTTC.

The chain uses TRBV5-6 and TRBJ2-5; tentatively, D is TRBD1 or TRBD2 (5 bases each). Looked up from germline, CDR1 is SGHDT and CDR2 is YYEEEE. The CDR3 contains 14 residues. Trimming stripped 2 bases from V and 5 bases from J, with 13 bases between. The CDR3 nucleotides are TGTGCCAGCAGCTTAAGGGGAGTGGGGGAGACCCAGTACTTC. This codes for CASSLRGVGETQYF.

The CDR3 DNA sequence: TGCGCCAGCAGTCCCGGGCCCCCATACTATGGCTACACCTTC. The encoded protein is CASSPGPPYYGYTF. The gene calls are TRBV23-1 and TRBJ1-2; D unclear. TRBV23-1 has ORF status, its function being uncertain. V was pared by 4 bases and J by 3 bases, with 12 bases between. CDR3 length: 14 amino acids.

This clone was found once. This sequence joins TRBV7-9 and TRBJ2-3; possibly TRBD2 for D (6 bases). The CDR3 spans 16 residues. Germline CDR1 SEHNR, CDR2 FQNEAQ (reference sequence). V was pared by 4 bases and J by 0 bases, with 14 bases between. CDR3 residues: CASSWRRGGSTDTQYF. CDR3 DNA: TGTGCCAGCAGCTGGCGGCGGGGAGGCAGCACAGATACGCAGTATTTT.

The V and J genes are TRBV7-2 and TRBJ2-7, with 7 bases lining up with TRBD1. The CDR3 is made up of 14 amino acids. Germline CDR1 reads SGHTA; CDR2 reads FQGNSA. Trimming cost V 2 bases and J 3 bases; bases outside gene matches: 4. This CDR3 reads CASSLQGQIYEQYF. In DNA form, the CDR3 reads TGTGCCAGCAGCTTACAGGGACAGATCTACGAGCAGTACTTC. Full variable domain (missing parts from reference TRBV7-2 and TRBJ2-7): GAGVSQSPSNKVTEKGKDVELRCDPISGHTALYWYRQSLGQGLEFLIYFQGNSAPDKSGLPSDRFSAERTGGSVSTLTIQRTQQEDSAVYLCASSLQGQIYEQYFGPGTRLTVT.

The chain carries TRBV7-3 and TRBJ2-3, with D unresolved. There are 13 residues in the CDR3. V shed 4 bases and J shed 0 bases, with 5 bases lying between them. CDR1 and CDR2 (germline): SGHTA, FQGTGA. CDR3 DNA sequence: TGTGCCAGCAGCTCCGCTAGCACAGATACGCAGTATTTT. This gives the protein CASSSASTDTQYF.

V gene TRBV29-1 combines with J gene TRBJ1-1, with TRBD1 matching over 9 bases. The CDR3 covers 14 residues. The germline CDR1 and CDR2 sequences are SQVTM and ANQGSEA. V shed 4 bases, J shed 5 bases, and the junction held 8 bases outside the gene matches. The CDR3 region is CSVVLGQGGTEAFF. The CDR3 DNA sequence: TGCAGCGTTGTTCTGGGACAGGGTGGGACTGAAGCTTTCTTT. The complete variable domain, with remaining parts taken from reference TRBV29-1 and TRBJ1-1, reads SAVISQKPSRDICQRGTSLTIQCQVDSQVTMMFWYRQQPGQSLTLIATANQGSEATYESGFVIDKFPISRPNLTFSTLTVSNMSPEDSSIYLCSVVLGQGGTEAFFGQGTRLTVV.

The V gene is TRBV9, the J gene TRBJ1-5, with a tentative D call TRBD1 (6 bases). Germline V gene data show CDR1 as SGDLS and CDR2 as YYNGEE. CDR3 length equals 14 residues. With 0 bases removed from V and 4 bases from J, the gap between germline ends came to 8 bases. The CDR3 nucleotides are TGTGCCAGCAGCGTAGGGACAGCGAATCAGCCCCAGCATTTT. It is translated as CASSVGTANQPQHF.

This chain links TRBV4-1 with TRBJ1-2, with a tentative D call TRBD1 (6 bases). The CDR3 runs 16 residues. Deletions cut 2 bases from V and 4 bases from J, with 17 bases between. Germline V gives CDR1 MGHRA, CDR2 YSYEKL. CDR3 sequence reads: CASSQPTGRRVYGYTF. The CDR3 coding sequence is TGCGCCAGCAGCCAACCAACAGGGCGCCGAGTCTATGGCTACACCTTC.

This clone was seen more than once but under ten times. In the same sample, other DNA sequences code for this CDR3. The J gene is TRBJ2-7, the V gene TRBV7-2; D gene uncertain. CDR3 length: 13 residues. Germline loops: CDR1 SGHTA, CDR2 FQGNSA. V shed 1 base and J shed 1 base, with 5 bases lying between them. CDR3 region: CASSLGRSYEQYF. CDR3 DNA: TGTGCCAGCAGCTTAGGGAGATCCTACGAGCAGTACTTC.

The genes are TRBV27 and TRBJ2-1, with TRBD1 matching over 7 bases. The CDR3 sequence is 16 residues long. V trimming: 7 bases; J trimming: 6 bases; junction bases outside the gene matches: 15. Per the germline V gene, CDR1 is MNHEY and CDR2 is SMNVEV (reference sequence). CDR3: CASTPSRRGQANEQFF. CDR3 nucleotides: TGTGCCAGCACTCCTTCCAGAAGGGGGCAGGCCAATGAGCAGTTCTTC.

This chain joins TRBV6-1 and TRBJ1-2; 7 bases map to TRBD1. V shed 2 bases and J 8 bases; nucleotides not matched to a gene: 11. The CDR3 sequence is 15 residues long. Germline V gene lookup returns CDR1 MNHNS and CDR2 SASEGT. CDR3 sequence (DNA): TGTGCCAGCAGTGAAAGAGGGGGCGGAAAGGCGGGCTACACCTTC. Its protein product is CASSERGGGKAGYTF.

The chain recombines TRBV23-1 with TRBJ1-1; TRBD1 is a possible D gene (6 bases). TRBV23-1 is classed as an ORF, of uncertain function. The CDR3 sequence is 15 residues long. Trimming took off 5 bases at V and 11 bases at J, with 24 bases between the two ends. The chain's CDR3 is CASSDRQGLGPRAFF. The CDR3 bases are TGCGCCAGCAGTGACCGGCAGGGGTTGGGACCTAGGGCTTTCTTT.

This chain connects TRBV7-2 to TRBJ1-2; a weak D match, TRBD1 (5 bases). CDR3 length equals 14 residues. Trimming cost V 3 bases and J 3 bases, with 11 bases left between them. Germline V gene data show CDR1 as SGHTA and CDR2 as FQGNSA. The CDR3 spells CASSFFLGDYGYTF. In DNA form, the CDR3 reads TGTGCCAGCAGCTTTTTCCTGGGGGACTATGGCTACACCTTC.